These 6 T cell receptor beta chains share one sample of origin, sequenced in a study of human T cells and chemical hapten exposure. Time point specified: patch test 1, 2 weeks after DPC sensitization. Regarding treatment: therapeutic diphenylcyclopropenone sensitization with weekly scalp DPC. TCRdb re-analysed the RACE reads in MiXCR, keeping a single row per CDR3 protein. Among nearly 350,000 distinct CDR3 sequences, approximately 6.9% were seen once, and the ten largest hold 7% to 10%. The source material was whole blood, sampled in connection with sensitization to the hapten diphenylcyclopropenone (DPC). These receptors were obtained from a woman aged 18-29 years with alopecia areata. Some clones in this sample may be carry-over from other donors' samples.

This clonotype was seen repeatedly, ten times or more. The chain has TRBV10-3 and TRBJ2-5, with D unresolved. Germline CDR1 reads ENHRY; CDR2 reads SYGVKD. V lost 2 bases and J 6 bases, leaving 19 bases between the germline ends. The CDR3 totals 16 residues. The CDR3 sequence is CAISEGVARRLQTQYF. In DNA, the CDR3 is TGTGCCATCAGTGAGGGGGTAGCACGTAGGTTACAGACCCAGTACTTC.

This clonotype was detected a few times. V gene TRBV6-2 or TRBV6-3 combines with J gene TRBJ2-1, with TRBD2 matching 13 bases. CDR3 length: 20 residues. In germline, CDR1 is MNHEY, CDR2 SVGEGT. V was pared by 6 bases and J by 1 base, with 15 bases of the junction left unmatched. The CDR3 loop reads CASSRLTSGGFGRSYNEQFF. The CDR3 DNA sequence: TGTGCCAGCAGCCGCTTGACTAGCGGGGGGTTTGGGAGGTCCTACAATGAGCAGTTCTTC.

This clonotype was found a few times. The chain recombines TRBV20-1 with TRBJ2-3, with TRBD2 matching 11 bases. V lost 5 bases, J lost 1 base, and 5 bases stayed unmatched. The CDR3 extends over 15 amino acids. The germline V gene encodes CDR1 DFQATT and CDR2 SNEGSKA (reference sequence). The CDR3 DNA is TGCAGTGCTCCCGAACTAGCGGGGGGCACAGATACGCAGTATTTT. Translating gives CSAPELAGGTDTQYF.

A remark on this clonotype: Compared with germline, one end of the junction differs, possibly owing to a read error. Here the CDR3 DNA reads TGCGGTGCTCATGGGACAGGGATGGGCAATGAGCAGTTCTTC. Amino acids: CGAHGTGMGNEQFF. This sequence joins TRBV20-1 and TRBJ2-1; TRBD1 matches at 9 bases. Germline CDR1 reads DFQATT; CDR2 reads SNEGSKA (reference sequence). CDR3 length equals 14 residues.

Only a few counts were recorded for this clonotype. The chain is built from TRBV7-8 and TRBJ2-6; TRBD1 aligns across 7 bases. Looked up from germline, CDR1 is SGHVS and CDR2 is FQNEAQ. This CDR3 comprises 17 residues. With V trimmed by 4 bases and J by 0 bases, 6 bases remained unmatched. CDR3 in amino acids: CASSSDRASSGANVLTF. The CDR3 DNA reads TGTGCCAGCAGCTCAGACAGGGCCTCCTCTGGGGCCAACGTCCTGACTTTC.

This clonotype was counted many times. This chain links TRBV28 with TRBJ2-7; D gene unclear. Germline CDR1 is MDHEN and CDR2 is SYDVKM. V was pared by 3 bases and J by 5 bases, with 8 bases between. The CDR3 totals 12 residues. The DNA of the CDR3 is TGTGCCAGCAGTTTCAACAGAAACGAGCAGTACTTC. Translation: CASSFNRNEQYF.